This T cell receptor (beta chain) originates from a study of early T cells in non-severe SARS-CoV-2 infection. Study-level background: Bulk RNA isolated from unsorted whole blood underwent sequencing; chains were not paired.

Study outcomes and limitations: The VDJdb matching leaned toward anti-spike CD8 responses and overlooked private and CD4 specificities.

Germline-derived CDR1 and CDR2 are SGHDT and YYEEEE. The CDR3 runs to 13 residues. V was trimmed by 1 base and J by 8 bases, leaving 10 bases between them. Individual cDNA molecules received unique molecular identifiers during library preparation. TCRdb fed the 5' RACE reads into MiXCR, producing one record per CDR3 protein. The sample has more than 80,000 distinct CDR3 sequences, about 15% seen once. In regard to this clonotype: Its cognate antigen is unknown.

This chain uses TRBV5-6 with TRBJ2-1, with D tentatively TRBD1 (5 bases). The receptor was derived from an adult who was a healthcare worker with PCR-confirmed SARS-CoV-2 infection or an uninfected control (not recorded which). Sequenced input: whole blood. DNA for the CDR3: TGTGCCAGCAGCTTGCGCAGGGTCCATGAGCAGTTCTTC. Amino acids: CASSLRRVHEQFF.